This passage covers 16 T cell receptor beta chains from one sample sequenced in a study of CD4+ T cells in melanoma. Assay: immunoSEQ multiplex PCR; the TCRdb copy retains only in-frame clones and omits some. The sample lists 7,500 to 9,500 clones, about two thirds occurring once. The sequenced material came from cells from a culture (not recorded whether cultured in vitro). These receptors were obtained from a human donor with melanoma.

V and J are TRBV30 and TRBJ2-3; TRBD1 might be the D (5 bases). The length of the CDR3 is 14 residues. Trimming shortened V by 4 bases and J by 4 bases, and 15 bases separated the two germline ends. Germline CDR1 and CDR2: GTSNPN and SVGIG (reference sequence). For the CDR3, the DNA is TGTGCCTGGAAGGGCCAGGGATCAGCAGATACGCAGTATTTT. The encoded protein is CAWKGQGSADTQYF.

The V call is TRBV2, the J call TRBJ1-6; 7 bases fit TRBD1. V trimming: 0 bases; J trimming: 0 bases; junction bases outside the gene matches: 8. CDR1 and CDR2 from the germline V gene are SNHLY and FYNNEI. The CDR3 extends over 19 amino acids. The CDR3 bases are TGTGCCAGCAGTGAAGCGGTGACAGGGTGGAGCTCCTATAATTCACCCCTCCACTTT. Its protein product is CASSEAVTGWSSYNSPLHF.

This clone was seen only a few times. The J gene is TRBJ1-6, the V gene TRBV7-9; the D gene is possibly TRBD1 (5 bases). V was cut by 7 bases and J by 5 bases, with 9 bases left in between. The CDR3 is 13 amino acids. Looked up from germline, CDR1 is SEHNR and CDR2 is FQNEAQ (reference sequence). The CDR3 here is CASKGPNNSPLHF. The CDR3 nucleotides are TGTGCCAGCAAGGGACCCAATAATTCACCCCTCCACTTT.

J is TRBJ1-2 and V is TRBV9; 10 bases agree with TRBD1. The CDR3 is made up of 15 amino acids. Germline values: CDR1 SGDLS, CDR2 YYNGEE. Germline trimming cut 2 bases from V and 7 bases from J; bases unmatched to any gene: 8. In nucleotides, the CDR3 is TGTGCCAGCAGCGTTACCACCGGGACAGGGGCTGGCTACACCTTC. Translating gives CASSVTTGTGAGYTF.

This clone was counted a few times. The chain has TRBV5-1 and TRBJ2-7; 9 bases line up with TRBD1. Trimming took 3 bases from V and 2 from J; bases not matched to a gene: 6. This CDR3 is built from 15 residues. CDR1 is SGHRS, CDR2 YFSETQ, per germline. This CDR3 reads CASSSSGTGPYEQYF. The CDR3, as DNA: TGCGCCAGCAGCTCGTCCGGGACAGGGCCCTACGAGCAGTACTTC.

The chain carries TRBV4-1 and TRBJ1-2, with a tentative D call TRBD1 (6 bases). Germline values: CDR1 MGHRA, CDR2 YSYEKL. This CDR3 has 14 residues. V lost 1 base and J 1 base, leaving 7 bases between the germline ends. Here the CDR3 DNA reads TGCGCCAGCAGCCAAGTAGGGGGTAACTATGGCTACACCTTC. It specifies CASSQVGGNYGYTF.

This clone was found a few times. This sequence joins TRBV18 and TRBJ2-2; no firm D call. The length of the CDR3 is 13 residues. V was pared by 2 bases and J by 2 bases, with 3 bases between. Germline V gene sequence: CDR1 KGHSH, CDR2 LQKENI. CDR3: CASSPANTGELFF. CDR3 coding DNA: TGTGCCAGCTCACCAGCCAACACCGGGGAGCTGTTTTTT.

The table lists this clone with a few counts. The chain combines TRBV19 with TRBJ1-4, with D hard to call. The germline V gene encodes CDR1 LNHDA and CDR2 SQIVND (reference sequence). The CDR3 runs 14 residues. V lost 3 bases to trimming and J lost 7 bases, with 12 bases between them. The CDR3: CASSMFGSGEKLFF. For the CDR3, the DNA is TGTGCCAGTAGTATGTTTGGTTCAGGTGAAAAACTGTTTTTT.

This clone has only one observation. V is TRBV2 and J is TRBJ2-7; 8 bases match TRBD1. The CDR3 loop spans 14 amino acids. With 6 bases clipped from V and 4 bases from J, the junction kept 8 bases outside the gene matches. Per the germline V gene, CDR1 is SNHLY and CDR2 is FYNNEI. Written as DNA, the CDR3 is TGTGCCAGCAGGAAGGACAGGGTTTATTACGAGCAGTACTTC. This sequence encodes CASRKDRVYYEQYF.

This chain joins TRBV2 and TRBJ1-6, with TRBD1 as a possible D gene (5 bases). The germline V gene has CDR1 SNHLY and CDR2 FYNNEI. V shed 3 bases and J shed 7 bases, with 10 bases lying between them. This CDR3 contains 14 residues. CDR3 bases: TGTGCCAGCAGTGACCAGGGACGGAATTCACCCCTCCACTTT. Translated: CASSDQGRNSPLHF. Full variable domain (rest looked up from reference TRBV2 and TRBJ1-6): EPEVTQTPSHQVTQMGQEVILRCVPISNHLYFYWYRQILGQKVEFLVSFYNNEISEKSEIFDDQFSVERPDGSNFTLKIRSTKLEDSAMYFCASSDQGRNSPLHFGNGTRLTVT.

The V gene is TRBV19, the J gene TRBJ2-7; 7 bases fit TRBD2. The CDR3 is made up of 14 amino acids. Germline V gives CDR1 LNHDA, CDR2 SQIVND (reference sequence). V lost 4 bases and J lost 0; bases outside the gene matches: 3. CDR3 coding DNA: TGTGCCAGTAGTACCATAGCGGGCTCCTACGAGCAGTACTTC. This gives the protein CASSTIAGSYEQYF.

The V gene is TRBV7-9, the J gene TRBJ1-2; a weak D match, TRBD1 (6 bases). Between the trimmed V and J ends, which lost 5 bases and 2 bases, there was a span of 24 bases. The CDR3 covers 18 residues. Germline V gene lookup returns CDR1 SEHNR and CDR2 FQNEAQ (reference sequence). CDR3 DNA sequence: TGTGCCAGCAGCCCTCGATACAGGGAACGGTCTCAAAACTATGGCTACACCTTC. Its protein is CASSPRYRERSQNYGYTF. The variable domain in full, completed from reference TRBV7-9 and TRBJ1-2, reads DTGVSQNPRHKITKRGQNVTFRCDPISEHNRLYWYRQTLGQGPEFLTYFQNEAQLEKSRLLSDRFSAERPKGSFSTLEIQRTEQGDSAMYLCASSPRYRERSQNYGYTFGSGTRLTVV.

The V and J genes are TRBV5-6 and TRBJ1-5; D unresolved. V was clipped by 1 base and J by 4 bases, with 15 bases between them. Germline-derived CDR1 and CDR2 are SGHDT and YYEEEE. There are 16 residues in the CDR3. The CDR3 DNA reads as TGTGCCAGCAGCTTGCTGGGCGATCTTCGTAATCAGCCCCAGCATTTT. Residues: CASSLLGDLRNQPQHF.

J is TRBJ1-6 and V is TRBV5-5, with D uncertain. The CDR3 totals 15 residues. The germline V gene has CDR1 SGHKS and CDR2 YYEKEE (reference sequence). V lost 4 bases and J 11 bases, leaving 19 bases between the germline ends. CDR3 sequence (DNA): TGTGCCAGCAGCACCCGAGTCGGGGATGGGGCACCCCTCCACTTT. It yields the protein CASSTRVGDGAPLHF. Using reference TRBV5-5 and TRBJ1-6 for the parts outside the CDR3, the full variable domain is DAGVTQSPTHLIKTRGQQVTLRCSPISGHKSVSWYQQVLGQGPQFIFQYYEKEERGRGNFPDRFSARQFPNYSSELNVNALLLGDSALYLCASSTRVGDGAPLHFGNGTRLTVT.

The gene calls are TRBV28 and TRBJ1-5; D remains ambiguous. Looked up from germline, CDR1 is MDHEN and CDR2 is SYDVKM. Trimming cost V 5 bases and J 5 bases, with 10 bases left between them. The CDR3 extends over 13 amino acids. For the CDR3, the DNA is TGTGCCAGCAGTCCTTTTGGGGATCAGCCCCAGCATTTT. Its translation: CASSPFGDQPQHF.

In its sample, this clone was seen a few times. The chain uses TRBV30 and TRBJ1-2; TRBD1 matches at 10 bases. The V and J ends lost 5 bases and 7 bases, in that order; junction bases with no gene match: 13. The germline V gene encodes CDR1 GTSNPN and CDR2 SVGIG (reference sequence). The CDR3 is made up of 15 amino acids. CDR3 in amino acids: CAWVPSGTGVVGYTF. CDR3 bases: TGTGCCTGGGTGCCGTCCGGGACAGGGGTCGTTGGCTACACCTTC.